Presented here are 11 T cell receptor beta chains from one specimen sequenced in a study of CD8 T cells in Susac syndrome. When the RNA was reverse transcribed, random hexamers were used with an input of about 0.5 to 1 ug. In TCRdb, the immunoSEQ multiplex PCR reads were re-called with MiXCR into one record per CDR3 protein. This table holds 150,000 or so distinct CDR3 sequences, roughly 94% found once. Sequencing was carried out using CD4+ T cells from PBMCs. These receptors all stem from a human donor in good health.

The rearrangement links TRBV10-3 to TRBJ2-7; D unresolved. CDR3 length: 13 residues. From germline, CDR1 is ENHRY and CDR2 SYGVKD. Trimming took off 5 bases at V and 6 bases at J, with 14 bases between the two ends. In nucleotides, the CDR3 is TGTGCCATCAGTCCCCGGCCTAGTCGCGAGCAGTACTTC. This translates into CAISPRPSREQYF.

The chain links TRBV6-1 to TRBJ2-3, with D unclear. V was clipped by 6 bases and J by 7 bases, with 5 bases between them. CDR1 is MNHNS, CDR2 SASEGT, per germline. This CDR3 has 10 residues. CDR3: CASREYTQYF. CDR3 sequence (DNA): TGTGCCAGCAGGGAGTATACGCAGTATTTT.

This rearrangement joins TRBV2 to TRBJ1-1, with no clear D. V lost 8 bases and J 0 bases, leaving 7 bases between the germline ends. The CDR3 runs 12 residues. The germline gives CDR1 SNHLY, CDR2 FYNNEI. As DNA, the CDR3 is TGTGCCAGCGCCTCAATGAACACTGAAGCTTTCTTT. The encoded protein is CASASMNTEAFF.

The CDR3 spells CASSLFSGTAYEQYF. As DNA, the CDR3 is TGTGCCAGCAGCTTATTCTCCGGGACCGCCTACGAGCAGTACTTC. The chain has TRBV7-3 and TRBJ2-7; D could derive from TRBD1 or TRBD2 (5 bases each). From germline, CDR1 is SGHTA and CDR2 FQGTGA. V lost 2 bases and J 2 bases, leaving 13 bases between the germline ends. This CDR3 has 15 amino acids.

The chain links TRBV5-1 to TRBJ2-1; 9 bases match TRBD2. The ends lost 2 bases at V and 2 bases at J; junction bases unmatched: 11. Germline V gene lookup returns CDR1 SGHRS and CDR2 YFSETQ. This CDR3 has 18 amino acids. The CDR3 protein is CASSFVASGTSPYNEQFF. CDR3 DNA sequence: TGCGCCAGCAGCTTTGTCGCCTCCGGGACTAGCCCCTACAATGAGCAGTTCTTC. The full variable domain, completed using reference TRBV5-1 and TRBJ2-1, is KAGVTQTPRYLIKTRGQQVTLSCSPISGHRSVSWYQQTPGQGLQFLFEYFSETQRNKGNFPGRFSGRQFSNSRSEMNVSTLELGDSALYLCASSFVASGTSPYNEQFFGPGTRLTVL.

This chain links TRBV18 with TRBJ1-2; 10 positions match TRBD1. CDR3 size: 16 residues. The germline V gene encodes CDR1 KGHSH and CDR2 LQKENI. The V and J ends lost 2 bases and 8 bases, in that order; junction bases with no gene match: 11. The CDR3 DNA reads TGTGCCAGCTCACCATCCGGGACAGGGGAAGAGAGAGGCTACACCTTC. The encoded protein is CASSPSGTGEERGYTF. Drawing the rest from reference TRBV18 and TRBJ1-2, the complete variable domain is NAGVMQNPRHLVRRRGQEARLRCSPMKGHSHVYWYRQLPEEGLKFMVYLQKENIIDESGMPKERFSAEFPKEGPSILRIQQVVRGDSAAYFCASSPSGTGEERGYTFGSGTRLTVV.

V and J are TRBV24-1 and TRBJ2-6; D uncertain. The V gene lost 0 bases and the J gene lost 2 bases, with 4 bases spanning the gap. The CDR3 has 15 amino acids. CDR1 is KGHDR and CDR2 is SFDVKD in the germline V gene. The CDR3 region is CATSDLAAGANVLTF. The CDR3 DNA reads as TGTGCCACCAGTGATTTGGCGGCTGGGGCCAACGTCCTGACTTTC.

This chain connects TRBV29-1 to TRBJ1-2; TRBD1 matches at 7 bases. V shed 7 bases, J shed 8 bases, and the junction held 16 bases outside the gene matches. The CDR3 consists of 14 residues. The germline V gene encodes CDR1 SQVTM and CDR2 ANQGSEA. CDR3 DNA sequence: TGCAGCGCCACCGGGACAGATTATCTGGGAGGCTACACCTTC. It yields the protein CSATGTDYLGGYTF.

The rearrangement uses TRBV28 and TRBJ1-5; 8 nucleotides align to TRBD1. Germline CDR1 is MDHEN and CDR2 is SYDVKM. The CDR3 loop spans 15 amino acids. The ends lost 6 bases at V and 2 bases at J; junction bases unmatched: 6. CDR3 DNA sequence: TGTGCCAGCAGGGACAGGGAATCACGCAATCAGCCCCAGCATTTT. It codes for CASRDRESRNQPQHF.

The chain has TRBV18 and TRBJ1-2; unclear D gene. CDR1 is KGHSH, CDR2 LQKENI, per germline. The CDR3 totals 14 residues. V gave up 2 bases and J gave up 6 bases, with 13 bases separating them. CDR3 bases: TGTGCCAGCTCACCATCGAGGCAGGACCATGGCTACACCTTC. Translated: CASSPSRQDHGYTF.

This chain joins TRBV30 and TRBJ1-5; no clear D. Trimming took off 2 bases at V and 3 bases at J, with 8 bases between the two ends. The length of the CDR3 is 13 residues. Per germline, CDR1 GTSNPN and CDR2 SVGIG (reference sequence). The CDR3 is CAWSPLTNQPQHF. The DNA of the CDR3 is TGTGCCTGGAGTCCGCTAACCAATCAGCCCCAGCATTTT.